The entry below describes one TCR beta chain. Its antigen is not known. No DNA is given; TCRdb re-called the 5' RACE reads and lists each CDR3 protein once. The listing contains 250,000 to 300,000 distinct CDR3 sequences. The CDR3 extends over 14 amino acids. The germline gives CDR1 SNHLY, CDR2 FYNNEI. The data originate from a study of T cells expressing NK-cell markers. Overall study results and limits: In several donors, dominant clonotypes made up about 28.3-60.1% of CD3+CD56-NKG2C+ cells. In a handful of donors, dominant CD3+CD56+NKG2C+ clones formed roughly 1.0-7.5% of CD8+ cells.

Sequencing used blood T cells: a sorted CD56 or NKG2C T cell subset, CD4+ or CD8+ T cells, or bulk PBMC T cells (not recorded which). J is TRBJ1-5 and V is TRBV2; TCRdb indicates TRBD1, and absent DNA this call remains unverified. This TCR was sampled from a woman aged 18-70 years in good health. The CDR3 sequence is CASKQTELDQPQHF.